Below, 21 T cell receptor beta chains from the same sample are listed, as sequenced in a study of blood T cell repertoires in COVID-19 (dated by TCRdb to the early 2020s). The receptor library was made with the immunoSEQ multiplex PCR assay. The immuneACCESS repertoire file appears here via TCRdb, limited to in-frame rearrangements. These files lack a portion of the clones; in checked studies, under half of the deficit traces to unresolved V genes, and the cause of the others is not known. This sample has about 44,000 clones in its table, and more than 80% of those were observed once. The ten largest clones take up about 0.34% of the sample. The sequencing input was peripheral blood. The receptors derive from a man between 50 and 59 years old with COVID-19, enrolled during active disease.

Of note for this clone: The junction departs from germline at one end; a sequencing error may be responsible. The CDR3 bases are TGTGCTAGCAGCTTAGCGACCAGGGGCGGTGAGCAGTTCTTC. Its translation: CASSLATRGGEQFF. This chain connects TRBV7-7 to TRBJ2-1; a weak D match, TRBD1 (6 bases). Germline values: CDR1 SSHAT, CDR2 FNYEAQ (reference sequence). This CDR3 is built from 14 residues.

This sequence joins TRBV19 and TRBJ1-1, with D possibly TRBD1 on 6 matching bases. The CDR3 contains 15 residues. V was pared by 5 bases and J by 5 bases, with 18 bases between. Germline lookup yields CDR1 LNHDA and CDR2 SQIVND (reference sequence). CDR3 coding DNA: TGTGCCAGTAGTCGGCCGGGACAACCGCGGACTGAAGCTTTCTTT. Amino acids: CASSRPGQPRTEAFF.

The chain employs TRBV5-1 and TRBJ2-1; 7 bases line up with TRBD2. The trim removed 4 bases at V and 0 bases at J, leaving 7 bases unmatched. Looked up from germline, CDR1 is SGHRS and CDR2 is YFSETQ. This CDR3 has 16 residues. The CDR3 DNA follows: TGCGCCAGCAGCGAACTAGCGCAGAGCTCCTACAATGAGCAGTTCTTC. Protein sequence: CASSELAQSSYNEQFF.

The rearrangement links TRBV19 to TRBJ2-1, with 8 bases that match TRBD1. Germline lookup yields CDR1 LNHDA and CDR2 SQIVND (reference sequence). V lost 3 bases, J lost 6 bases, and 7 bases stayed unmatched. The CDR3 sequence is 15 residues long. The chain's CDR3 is CASSIDRGRLNEQFF. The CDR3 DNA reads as TGTGCCAGTAGTATTGACAGGGGTAGACTCAATGAGCAGTTCTTC.

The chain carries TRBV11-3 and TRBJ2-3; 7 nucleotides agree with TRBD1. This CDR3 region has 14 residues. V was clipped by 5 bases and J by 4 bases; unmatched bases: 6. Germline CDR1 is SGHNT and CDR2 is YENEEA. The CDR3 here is CASSKTGSPDTQYF. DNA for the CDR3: TGTGCCAGCAGCAAGACAGGGTCCCCAGATACGCAGTATTTT.

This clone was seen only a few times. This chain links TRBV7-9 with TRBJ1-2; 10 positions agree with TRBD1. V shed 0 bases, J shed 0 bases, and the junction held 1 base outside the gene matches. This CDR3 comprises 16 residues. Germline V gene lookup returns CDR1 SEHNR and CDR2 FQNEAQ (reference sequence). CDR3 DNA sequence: TGTGCCAGCAGCTTAGCCGGGACAGGGGCTAACTATGGCTACACCTTC. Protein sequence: CASSLAGTGANYGYTF.

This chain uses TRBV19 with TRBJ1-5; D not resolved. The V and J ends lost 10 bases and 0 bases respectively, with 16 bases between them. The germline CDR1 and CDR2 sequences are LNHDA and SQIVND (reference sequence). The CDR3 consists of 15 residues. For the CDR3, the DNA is TGTGCCACCACCTTTGGGCTTTATAGCAATCAGCCCCAGCATTTT. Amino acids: CATTFGLYSNQPQHF.

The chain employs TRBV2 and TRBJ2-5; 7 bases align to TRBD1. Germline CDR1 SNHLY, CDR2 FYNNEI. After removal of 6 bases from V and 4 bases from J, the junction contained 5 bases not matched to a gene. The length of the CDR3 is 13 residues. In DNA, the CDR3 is TGTGCCAGCAGGTCGACAGGGTTAGAGACCCAGTACTTC. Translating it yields CASRSTGLETQYF.

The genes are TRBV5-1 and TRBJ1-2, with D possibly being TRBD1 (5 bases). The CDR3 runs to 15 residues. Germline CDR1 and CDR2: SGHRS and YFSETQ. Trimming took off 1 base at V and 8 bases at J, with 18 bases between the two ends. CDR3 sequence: CASSLSKADRTGYTF. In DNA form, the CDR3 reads TGCGCCAGCAGCTTGTCAAAGGCTGACAGAACCGGCTACACCTTC. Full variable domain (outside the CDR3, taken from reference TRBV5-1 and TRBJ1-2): KAGVTQTPRYLIKTRGQQVTLSCSPISGHRSVSWYQQTPGQGLQFLFEYFSETQRNKGNFPGRFSGRQFSNSRSEMNVSTLELGDSALYLCASSLSKADRTGYTFGSGTRLTVV.

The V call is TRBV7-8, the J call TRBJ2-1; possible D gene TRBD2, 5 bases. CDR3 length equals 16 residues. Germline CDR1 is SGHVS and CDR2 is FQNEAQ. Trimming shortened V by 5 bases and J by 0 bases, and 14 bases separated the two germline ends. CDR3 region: CASSQMAGHSYNEQFF. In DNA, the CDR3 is TGTGCCAGCAGCCAGATGGCGGGCCACTCCTACAATGAGCAGTTCTTC.

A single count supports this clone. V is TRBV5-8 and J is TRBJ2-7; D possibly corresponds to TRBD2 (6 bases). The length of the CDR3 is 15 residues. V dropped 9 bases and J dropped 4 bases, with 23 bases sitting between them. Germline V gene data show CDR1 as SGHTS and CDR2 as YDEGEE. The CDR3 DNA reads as TGTGCCACCCCGCTGACCGGGACTGGAATATACGAGCAGTACTTC. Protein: CATPLTGTGIYEQYF.

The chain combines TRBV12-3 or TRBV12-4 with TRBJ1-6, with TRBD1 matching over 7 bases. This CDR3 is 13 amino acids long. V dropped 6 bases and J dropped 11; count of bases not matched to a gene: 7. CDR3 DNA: TGTGCCAGCAGCCCCCCAGGGGGGACACCCCTCCACTTT. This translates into CASSPPGGTPLHF.

CDR3 amino acids: CASSWGLNTEAFF. CDR3 nucleotide sequence: TGTGCCAGCAGCTGGGGCCTGAACACTGAAGCTTTCTTT. The chain uses TRBV7-9 and TRBJ1-1; TRBD1 is a possible D gene (5 bases). CDR1 SEHNR and CDR2 FQNEAQ come from the germline V gene (reference sequence). Trimming stripped 4 bases from V and 0 bases from J, with 6 bases between. The CDR3 runs to 13 residues. The full variable domain, completed using reference TRBV7-9 and TRBJ1-1, is DTGVSQNPRHKITKRGQNVTFRCDPISEHNRLYWYRQTLGQGPEFLTYFQNEAQLEKSRLLSDRFSAERPKGSFSTLEIQRTEQGDSAMYLCASSWGLNTEAFFGQGTRLTVV.

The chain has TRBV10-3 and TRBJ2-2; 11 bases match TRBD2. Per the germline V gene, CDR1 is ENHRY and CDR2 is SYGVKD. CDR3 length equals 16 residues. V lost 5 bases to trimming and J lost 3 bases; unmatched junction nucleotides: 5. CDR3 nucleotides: TGTGCCATCAGTACACTAGCGGGAGCGGACACCGGGGAGCTGTTTTTT. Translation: CAISTLAGADTGELFF.

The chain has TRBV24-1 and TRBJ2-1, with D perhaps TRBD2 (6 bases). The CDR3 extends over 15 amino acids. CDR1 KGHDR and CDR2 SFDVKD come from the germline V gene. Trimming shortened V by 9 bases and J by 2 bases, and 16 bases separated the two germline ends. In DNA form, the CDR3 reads TGTGCCACCCGGTCCAGCGGGCGACCCTACAATGAGCAGTTCTTC. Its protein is CATRSSGRPYNEQFF.

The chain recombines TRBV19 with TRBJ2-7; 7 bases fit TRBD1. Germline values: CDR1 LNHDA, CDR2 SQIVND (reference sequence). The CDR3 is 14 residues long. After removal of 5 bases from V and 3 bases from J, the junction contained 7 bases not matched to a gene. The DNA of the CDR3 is TGTGCCAGTAGTCCCGGGACAGCACTCTACGAGCAGTACTTC. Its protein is CASSPGTALYEQYF.

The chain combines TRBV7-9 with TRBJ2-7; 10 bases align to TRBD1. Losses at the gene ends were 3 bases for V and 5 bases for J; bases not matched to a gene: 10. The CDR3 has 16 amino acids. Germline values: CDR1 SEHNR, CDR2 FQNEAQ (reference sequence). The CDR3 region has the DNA TGTGCCAGCAGCTTTCTTAGGACAGGGGGATTCAACGAGCAGTACTTC. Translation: CASSFLRTGGFNEQYF.

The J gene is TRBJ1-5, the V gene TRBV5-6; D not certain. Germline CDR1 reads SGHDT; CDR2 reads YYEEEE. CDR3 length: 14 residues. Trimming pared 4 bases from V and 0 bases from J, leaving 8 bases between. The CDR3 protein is CASSIGISNQPQHF. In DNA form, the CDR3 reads TGTGCCAGCAGCATCGGGATTAGCAATCAGCCCCAGCATTTT.

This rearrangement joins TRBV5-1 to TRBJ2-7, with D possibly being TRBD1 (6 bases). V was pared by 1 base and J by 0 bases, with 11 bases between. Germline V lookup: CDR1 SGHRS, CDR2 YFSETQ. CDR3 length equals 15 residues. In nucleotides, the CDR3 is TGCGCCAGCAGCTTGCGTCCGACAGGCTCCTACGAGCAGTACTTC. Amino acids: CASSLRPTGSYEQYF.

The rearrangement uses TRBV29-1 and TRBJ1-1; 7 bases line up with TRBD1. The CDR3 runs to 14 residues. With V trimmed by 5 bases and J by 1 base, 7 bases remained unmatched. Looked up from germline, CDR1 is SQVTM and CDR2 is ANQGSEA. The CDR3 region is CSVRTGTENTEAFF. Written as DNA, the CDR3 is TGCAGCGTTCGCACCGGGACAGAGAACACTGAAGCTTTCTTT.

The CDR3 DNA follows: TGTGCCACCAGTGGAAGAGCGGGAGATACGCAGTATTTT. Its protein product is CATSGRAGDTQYF. V is TRBV24-1 and J is TRBJ2-3; tentative D call: TRBD2 (6 bases). Trimming left V 5 bases short and J 5 bases short, with 10 bases between. Germline values: CDR1 KGHDR, CDR2 SFDVKD. This CDR3 is 13 amino acids long.